The clone carrying this T cell receptor beta chain was observed many times. Its antigen remains unknown. The sample has other DNA sequences that encode this CDR3 too. The germline V gene encodes CDR1 SGHDT and CDR2 YYEEEE. The CDR3 sequence is 15 residues long. V was clipped by 4 bases and J by 6 bases; unmatched bases: 4. The data were taken from a study of shared clonotypes between healthy human individuals. The sequencing of unsorted PBMC DNA took place on ten immunoSEQ deep assay plates. How the authors handled the data: With immunoSEQ giving junction-only sequences and no quality scores, filtering differed. Clones were sequenced by immunoSEQ multiplex PCR, and TCRdb holds only the in-frame ones, with some missing. V, J and clone size reflect that table, while D and trimming were determined from the DNA. The data contain over 400,000 clones, over 75% of them seen just once; the ten biggest clones take up roughly 13%.

Study-wide points: Only a few donors were included, so the genetic and exposure-history diversity represented was limited.

V gene TRBV5-6 combines with J gene TRBJ2-3; 14 positions agree with TRBD2. This receptor was identified in a woman in her thirties or forties in good health. Some clones in this sample may be carry-over from other donors' samples. Material for sequencing was PBMCs. Here the CDR3 DNA reads TGTGCCAGCAGCCCTGGGACTAGCGGGAGCGATACGCAGTATTTT. Its protein product is CASSPGTSGSDTQYF.